The clone carrying this T cell receptor beta chain was counted at least ten times. Its antigen is still unknown. This sample is part of a study of CD8+CD57+ T cells in acquired aplastic anemia. Study overall: The DNA of sorted CD4+ and CD8+ cells averaged around 3.2 ug.

Investigators profiled TCR beta VDJ and CDR3 from genomic DNA template. From the reads, TCRdb called clonotypes with MiXCR, one entry per CDR3 protein. The sample has 190,000 or so distinct CDR3 sequences, 60% to 65% seen once. Broader study findings: Patients and controls were not found to differ significantly in CD8+ Simpson's diversity.

The germline V gene has CDR1 MGHDK and CDR2 SYGVNS. The V segment lost 5 bases and the J segment 1 base; nucleotides outside the gene matches: 4. This CDR3 spans 16 amino acids. The clonotype originates from a human donor in good health. V gene TRBV25-1 combines with J gene TRBJ2-2, with TRBD2 identical over 10 bases. Sequencing was done on a sample of sorted CD4+, CD8+, or CD8+CD57+ T cells (not recorded which) from PBMCs. The CDR3 loop is CASSFLAGGNTGELFF. The CDR3, as DNA: TGTGCCAGCAGTTTCTTAGCGGGGGGGAACACCGGGGAGCTGTTTTTT.